This T cell receptor (beta chain) was captured by sequencing in a study of beta chain features in type 1 diabetes. Study results and caveats: Among patients with Type 1 diabetes, TCRB CDR3s were moderately but significantly shorter in every one of the four CD4+ subsets. Diminished insertions and augmented deletions at VDJ junctions characterized type 1 diabetes patients. Among patients, naive, central memory and Treg TCRB repertoires appeared more similar than among healthy donors.

As for this clone: Antigen specificity is unknown.

Investigators reverse transcribed all isolated RNA, so they sequenced expressed TCRB transcripts. Some clones are missing from TCRdb's copy, which holds only in-frame ones; the method was immunoSEQ multiplex PCR. The top ten clones hold 0.0085% to 0.012% of a sample with about 400,000 clones, around 12% of them seen once. With 0 bases clipped from V and 0 bases from J, the junction kept 5 bases outside the gene matches. The CDR3 length is 16 residues. Germline V lookup: CDR1 SEHNR, CDR2 FQNEAQ (reference sequence). The chain is built from TRBV7-9 and TRBJ2-7; 7 nucleotides align to TRBD2. The source is a woman in her late teens or twenties with type 1 diabetes. Sequenced: naive CD4+ T cells from blood. The CDR3 DNA reads as TGTGCCAGCAGCTTAGCCCCGGGAGGCAGCTCCTACGAGCAGTACTTC. Its protein is CASSLAPGGSSYEQYF.